This T cell receptor (beta chain) was sequenced for a study of T cell responses to AZD1222 COVID-19 vaccine. Per germline, CDR1 SGHRS and CDR2 YFSETQ. V was clipped by 0 bases and J by 2 bases, with 5 bases between them. CDR3 length equals 13 residues. Libraries were prepared by immunoSEQ multiplex PCR; TCRdb keeps only in-frame clonotypes and omits some of them. The sample lists around 150,000 clones, 91% seen once, with about 7.5% in the top ten. The input for sequencing was peripheral blood, taken 28 days after the second dose of the MenACWY control vaccine. This sequence joins TRBV5-1 and TRBJ2-5; D remains unclear. The clonotype originates from an adult who received the MenACWY meningococcal vaccine as a control. This CDR3 is CASSLGRQETQYF. CDR3 sequence (DNA): TGCGCCAGCAGCTTGGGAAGACAAGAGACCCAGTACTTC.